The present entry profiles one T cell receptor (beta chain) with its context. What it recognizes is unknown. The sample originates from a study of cytomegalovirus exposure and HLA in healthy donors. Germline V gene data show CDR1 as MNHEY and CDR2 as SMNVEV (reference sequence). The CDR3 length is 14 residues. Trimming removed 0 bases from V and 3 bases from J, with 9 bases in between. Notes on the study in general: Associated with cytomegalovirus, according to the listing, were fewer than 200 TCR beta chains. As confirmed in vitro, three CMV-associated chains were specific for CMV antigens. Reportedly, diagnosis of cytomegalovirus status by the classifier showed high specificity and sensitivity.

The table came from immunoSEQ multiplex PCR; TCRdb's copy has only in-frame clones and leaves some out. The data hold some 320,000 clones, with roughly 87% observed a single time. These donors were members of the roughly 110-subject validation cohort, a group separate from the roughly 670-subject first cohort. The sample was PBMCs. The chain uses TRBV27 and TRBJ2-7; D gene uncertain. This clonotype was sampled from a woman aged 25 to 45 in good health and CMV-seropositive. For the CDR3, the DNA is TGTGCCAGCAGTTTATCTGGTAGCCTCTACGAGCAGTACTTC. Translated, it gives CASSLSGSLYEQYF.